Described below is a single T cell receptor (beta chain) sequence and its context. This entry belongs to a study of T cells expressing NK-cell markers. This CDR3 is 17 amino acids long. Germline V gene data show CDR1 as SGHTA and CDR2 as FQGNSA. TCRdb re-called the 5' RACE reads, yielding one record per CDR3 amino acid sequence without DNA. The sample has approximately 22,000 distinct CDR3 sequences; the top ten hold over 50%. What was sequenced was blood T cells: a sorted CD56 or NKG2C T cell subset, CD4+ or CD8+ T cells, or bulk PBMC T cells (not recorded which). This TCR came from a man aged 18-70 years in good health. The rearrangement links TRBV7-2 to TRBJ2-1; TCRdb's D call, TRBD2, is unchecked because there is no DNA. The CDR3 loop is CASTTVALSSSYNEQFF.